This entry concerns a single TCR beta chain. The antigen is unknown. CD4+ cells and CD8+ cells were each obtained through positive magnetic bead selection, and their purity was assessed by flow cytometry. The data derive from a study of somatic mutations in cytotoxic T cells in rheumatoid arthritis. General study findings and limits: TRBV07's slight underrepresentation, observed in rheumatoid arthritis patients, lacked adjustment for multiple comparisons.

Trimming took 11 bases from V and 0 from J, leaving 14 bases between them. The CDR3 sequence is 13 residues long. Per germline, CDR1 SNHLY and CDR2 FYNNEI. Sequenced by immunoSEQ multiplex PCR; TCRdb stores in-frame clones only, minus some. The sample shows 20,000 or so clones, approximately 78% of them seen only once. The specimen was CD8+ T cells sorted from blood. The TCR originated in an adult with rheumatoid arthritis. J is TRBJ2-7 and V is TRBV2, with a tentative D call TRBD2 (6 bases). The CDR3 bases are TGTGCCGCGGACTTGGAGGGCTCCTACGAGCAGTACTTC. It translates to CAADLEGSYEQYF.